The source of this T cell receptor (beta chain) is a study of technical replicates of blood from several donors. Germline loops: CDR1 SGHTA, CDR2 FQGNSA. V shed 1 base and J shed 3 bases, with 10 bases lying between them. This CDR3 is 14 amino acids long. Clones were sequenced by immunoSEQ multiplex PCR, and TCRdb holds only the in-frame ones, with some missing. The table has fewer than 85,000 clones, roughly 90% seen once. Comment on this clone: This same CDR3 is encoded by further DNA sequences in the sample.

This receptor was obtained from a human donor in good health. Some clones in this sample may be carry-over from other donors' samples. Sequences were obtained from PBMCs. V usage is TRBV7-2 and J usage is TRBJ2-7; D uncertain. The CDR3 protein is CASSLDPGGYEQYF. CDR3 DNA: TGTGCCAGCAGCTTAGATCCAGGTGGCTACGAGCAGTACTTC.